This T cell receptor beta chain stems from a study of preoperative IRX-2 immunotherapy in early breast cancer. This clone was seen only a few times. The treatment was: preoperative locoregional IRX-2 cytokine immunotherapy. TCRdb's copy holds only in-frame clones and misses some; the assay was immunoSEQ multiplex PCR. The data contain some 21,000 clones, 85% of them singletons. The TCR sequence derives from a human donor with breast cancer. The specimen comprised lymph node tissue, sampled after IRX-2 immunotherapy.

In DNA form, the CDR3 reads TGTGCCTGGAGAGCAGGGGCGAATGAAAAACTGTTTTTT. Encoded protein: CAWRAGANEKLFF. This chain links TRBV30 with TRBJ1-4; D is possibly TRBD1 (6 bases). CDR1 and CDR2 (germline): GTSNPN, SVGIG (reference sequence). This CDR3 has 13 amino acids. The V and J ends lost 3 bases and 5 bases respectively, with 10 bases between them.